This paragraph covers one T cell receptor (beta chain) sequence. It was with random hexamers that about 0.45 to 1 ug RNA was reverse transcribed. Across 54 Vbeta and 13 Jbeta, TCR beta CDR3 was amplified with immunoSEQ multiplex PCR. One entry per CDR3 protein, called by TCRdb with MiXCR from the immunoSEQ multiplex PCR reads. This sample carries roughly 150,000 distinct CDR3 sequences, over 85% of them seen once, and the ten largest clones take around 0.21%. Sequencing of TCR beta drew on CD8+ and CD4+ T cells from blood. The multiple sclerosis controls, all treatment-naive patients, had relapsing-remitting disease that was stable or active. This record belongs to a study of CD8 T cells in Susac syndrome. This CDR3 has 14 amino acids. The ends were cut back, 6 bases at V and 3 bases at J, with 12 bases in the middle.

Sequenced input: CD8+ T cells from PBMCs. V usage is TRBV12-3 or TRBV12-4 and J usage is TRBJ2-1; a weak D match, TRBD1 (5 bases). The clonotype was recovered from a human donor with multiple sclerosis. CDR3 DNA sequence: TGTGCCAGCAGCTTCCCAGGGAACTACAATGAGCAGTTCTTC. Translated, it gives CASSFPGNYNEQFF.